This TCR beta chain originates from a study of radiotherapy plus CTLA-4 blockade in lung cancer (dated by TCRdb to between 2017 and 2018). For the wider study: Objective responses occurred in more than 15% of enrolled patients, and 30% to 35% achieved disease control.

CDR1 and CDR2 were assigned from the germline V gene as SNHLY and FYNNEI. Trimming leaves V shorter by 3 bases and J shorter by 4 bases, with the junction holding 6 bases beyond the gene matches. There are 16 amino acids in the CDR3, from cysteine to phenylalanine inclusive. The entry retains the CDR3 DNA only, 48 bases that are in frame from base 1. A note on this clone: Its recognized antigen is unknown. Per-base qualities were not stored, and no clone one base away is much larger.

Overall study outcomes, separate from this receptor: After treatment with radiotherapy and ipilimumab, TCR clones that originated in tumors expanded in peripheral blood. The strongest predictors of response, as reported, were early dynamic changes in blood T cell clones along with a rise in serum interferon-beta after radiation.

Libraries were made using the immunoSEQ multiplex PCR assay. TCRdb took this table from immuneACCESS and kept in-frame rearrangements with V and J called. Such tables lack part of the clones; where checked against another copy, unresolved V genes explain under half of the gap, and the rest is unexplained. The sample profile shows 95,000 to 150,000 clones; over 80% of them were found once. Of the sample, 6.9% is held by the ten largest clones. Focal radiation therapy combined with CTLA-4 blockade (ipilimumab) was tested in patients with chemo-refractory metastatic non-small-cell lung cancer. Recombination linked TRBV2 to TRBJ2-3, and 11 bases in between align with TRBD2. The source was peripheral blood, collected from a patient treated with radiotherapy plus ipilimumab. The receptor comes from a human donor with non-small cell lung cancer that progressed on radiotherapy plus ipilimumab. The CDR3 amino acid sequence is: CASSDLLAGVPDTQYF. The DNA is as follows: TGTGCCAGCAGTGATCTACTAGCGGGAGTCCCAGATACGCAGTATTTT.